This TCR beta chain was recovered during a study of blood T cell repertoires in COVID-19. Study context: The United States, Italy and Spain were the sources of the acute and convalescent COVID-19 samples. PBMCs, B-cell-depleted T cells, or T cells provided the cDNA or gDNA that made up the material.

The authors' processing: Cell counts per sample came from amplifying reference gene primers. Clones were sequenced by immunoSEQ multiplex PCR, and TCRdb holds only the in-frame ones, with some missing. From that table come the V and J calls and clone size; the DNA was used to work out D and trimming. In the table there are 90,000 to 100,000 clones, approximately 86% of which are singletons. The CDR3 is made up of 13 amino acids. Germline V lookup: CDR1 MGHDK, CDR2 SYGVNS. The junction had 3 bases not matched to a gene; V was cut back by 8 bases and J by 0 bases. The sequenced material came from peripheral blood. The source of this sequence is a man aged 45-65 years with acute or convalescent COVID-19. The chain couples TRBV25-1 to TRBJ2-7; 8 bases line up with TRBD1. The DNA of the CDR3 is TGTGCCAGCGCCGGGACAGGCTCCTACGAGCAGTACTTC. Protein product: CASAGTGSYEQYF.